A single sample is the source of the 16 T cell receptor beta chains below, sequenced in a study of blood T cells in healthy people across ages. The second PCR ran about 6 to 12 cycles with a sample-barcoded 5' primer and J-beta primers. In TCRdb, the 5' RACE reads were re-called with MiXCR into one record per CDR3 protein. The data contain around 1.5 million distinct CDR3 sequences, 35% to 45% of them singletons. Sequencing was done on a sample of blood. Receptors originate from a woman in her late teens or twenties in good health.

A single count supports this clonotype. V is TRBV3-1 and J is TRBJ2-5; 10 bases align to TRBD2. This CDR3 contains 14 residues. Germline loops: CDR1 LGHDT, CDR2 YNNKEL (reference sequence). V lost 6 bases, J lost 11 bases, and 12 bases stayed unmatched. The CDR3 here is CASSRTSGNNEQYF. The CDR3 DNA reads as TGTGCCAGCAGTCGGACTAGCGGCAACAATGAGCAGTACTTC.

The CDR3 loop reads CAISESTGEGYYGYTF. Written as DNA, the CDR3 is TGTGCCATCAGTGAGTCGACGGGTGAGGGCTACTATGGCTACACCTTC. The chain carries TRBV10-3 and TRBJ1-2, with D hard to call. Germline lookup yields CDR1 ENHRY and CDR2 SYGVKD. This CDR3 is 16 amino acids long. Between the trimmed V and J ends, which lost 0 bases and 3 bases, there was a span of 14 bases.

The genes are TRBV27 and TRBJ2-1, with 10 bases matching TRBD2. The CDR3 is 16 residues long. Germline assignment: CDR1 MNHEY and CDR2 SMNVEV (reference sequence). J gave up 1 base and V 5 bases, and 5 bases lay outside the gene matches. The CDR3 DNA reads TGTGCCAGCAGTGAAGCGGGAGGGCGTTCCTACAATGAGCAGTTCTTC. This gives the protein CASSEAGGRSYNEQFF.

V and J are TRBV7-2 and TRBJ1-2; 8 nucleotides agree with TRBD1. There are 19 residues in the CDR3. V was pared by 0 bases and J by 2 bases, with 14 bases of the junction left unmatched. The germline V gene encodes CDR1 SGHTA and CDR2 FQGNSA. The CDR3 region has the DNA TGTGCCAGCAGCTTAGCTACCTCGTTAGGACAGGGACGAAACTATGGCTACACCTTC. Its translation: CASSLATSLGQGRNYGYTF.

Concerning this clonotype itself: A much larger clone differs by one base, so this may be a read error. This chain uses TRBV18 with TRBJ2-1, with D possibly TRBD1 on 6 matching bases. Germline CDR1 reads KGHSH; CDR2 reads LQKENI. The CDR3 length is 14 residues. CDR3 in DNA: TGTGCCGGCTCACAGGGCCCCTCCTACAATGAGCAGTTCTTC. This gives the protein CAGSQGPSYNEQFF.

The V gene is TRBV15, the J gene TRBJ1-1; D may be TRBD1 (5 bases). This CDR3 has 13 amino acids. The V end lost 0 bases, the J end lost 7 bases, and 9 bases lay between the germline ends. The germline gives CDR1 LNHNV, CDR2 YYDKDF (reference sequence). CDR3 coding DNA: TGTGCCACCAGCAGAGATCCGGGGGATGAAGCTTTCTTT. It translates to CATSRDPGDEAFF.

The chain uses TRBV29-1 and TRBJ2-7; 10 nucleotides match TRBD1. Trimming took 6 bases from V and 2 from J; bases not matched to a gene: 4. This CDR3 is built from 13 residues. Looked up from germline, CDR1 is SQVTM and CDR2 is ANQGSEA. CDR3 amino acids: CSVRTGGTYEQYF. In DNA, the CDR3 is TGCAGCGTCCGGACAGGGGGGACCTACGAGCAGTACTTC.

The rearrangement joins TRBV20-1 to TRBJ1-1, with D unresolved. V lost 1 base and J 5 bases, leaving 8 bases between the germline ends. This CDR3 is built from 12 residues. Germline CDR1 is DFQATT and CDR2 is SNEGSKA (reference sequence). The CDR3 DNA follows: TGCAGTGCTAGAGCCGAGGCAACTGAAGCTTTCTTT. Residues: CSARAEATEAFF.

This clonotype has more than one count but fewer than ten. The chain employs TRBV7-6 and TRBJ2-1, with D perhaps matching TRBD1 (5 bases). V was pared by 5 bases and J by 0 bases, with 17 bases between. The germline CDR1 and CDR2 sequences are SGHVS and FNYEAQ. The CDR3 has 17 amino acids. In DNA, the CDR3 is TGTGCCAGCAGCCCGACAGCGTTATCCGGCTCCTACAATGAGCAGTTCTTC. Amino acid sequence: CASSPTALSGSYNEQFF.

The V and J genes are TRBV4-1 and TRBJ2-1; TRBD2 might be the D (5 bases). The end of the DNA is better explained by TRBJ2-7, so the J call may be wrong. CDR3 length: 15 residues. Germline V gives CDR1 MGHRA, CDR2 YSYEKL. CDR3 DNA: TGCGCCAGCAGCCAAGATTTTGGAGGCTCCTACGAGCAGTACTTC. Translation gives CASSQDFGGSYEQYF.

The rearrangement joins TRBV4-2 to TRBJ2-3; possibly TRBD2 for D (5 bases). Germline assignment: CDR1 LGHNA and CDR2 YNFKEQ. The CDR3 totals 15 residues. V was shortened by 4 bases and J by 6 bases, with 17 bases between the two germline ends. The CDR3 DNA reads as TGTGCCAGCAGCCTCTTGGACTCGGCCGAGGATACGCAGTATTTT. Protein: CASSLLDSAEDTQYF.

This clonotype was observed a handful of times. The V and J genes are TRBV29-1 and TRBJ2-3; D is possibly TRBD1 (5 bases). Germline V gives CDR1 SQVTM, CDR2 ANQGSEA. This CDR3 has 14 residues. The germline V and J ends were trimmed by 1 base and 4 bases, with 12 bases remaining between them. CDR3 sequence (DNA): TGCAGCGTTGAAGTCGGCAGGGTATCAGATACGCAGTATTTT. Translated, it gives CSVEVGRVSDTQYF.

This chain joins TRBV7-9 and TRBJ2-6; D call uncertain. The CDR3 sequence is 17 residues long. CDR1 and CDR2 (germline): SEHNR, FQNEAQ (reference sequence). V dropped 0 bases and J dropped 0 bases, with 9 bases sitting between them. CDR3 protein: CASSLARGTSGANVLTF. CDR3 nucleotides: TGTGCCAGCAGCTTAGCGCGTGGTACCTCTGGGGCCAACGTCCTGACTTTC.

This clonotype was observed a single time. The chain recombines TRBV4-1 with TRBJ1-3; D is unclear. The CDR3 has 15 residues. Trimming removed 1 base from V and 0 bases from J, with 7 bases in between. Germline V CDR1 and CDR2: MGHRA, YSYEKL. The CDR3 sequence: CASSQGVGSGNTIYF. The CDR3 DNA is TGCGCCAGCAGCCAAGGGGTGGGCTCTGGAAACACCATATATTTT.

This clonotype came up many times. Relative to the germline gene, one junction end is altered; a read error may explain this. The V and J genes are TRBV6-5 and TRBJ1-1; D may be TRBD1 (5 bases). The CDR3 is 13 amino acids. CDR1 and CDR2 (germline): MNHEY, SVGAGI. CDR3 sequence: CASSYTGNTEAFF. CDR3 DNA: TGCGCCAGCAGCTATACAGGGAACACTGAAGCTTTCTTT.

V and J are TRBV6-6 and TRBJ2-6; unclear D gene. The germline V and J ends were trimmed by 2 bases and 0 bases, with 8 bases remaining between them. The CDR3 extends over 16 amino acids. CDR1 and CDR2 (germline): MNHNY, SVGAGI (reference sequence). CDR3 loop: CASSYPATSGANVLTF. As DNA, the CDR3 is TGTGCCAGCAGTTACCCAGCAACCTCTGGGGCCAACGTCCTGACTTTC.